The present entry profiles one T cell receptor beta chain with its context. Its antigen is currently unknown. This sample was taken from a study of cytomegalovirus exposure and HLA in healthy donors. CDR3 size: 15 residues. Per the germline V gene, CDR1 is MNHEY and CDR2 is SMNVEV (reference sequence). V dropped 4 bases and J dropped 4 bases, with 11 bases sitting between them. PCR employed 60 Vbeta and 13 Jbeta primers. Methods used by the authors: In a later analysis, around 12 million of 83 million or so unique beta chains occurred in at least two donors. Profiled with immunoSEQ multiplex PCR; TCRdb holds only in-frame clones, not every one. V and J calls and clone size come straight from that table; D and trimming were deduced from the DNA. The table includes 150,000 to 200,000 clones, roughly 86% detected once. General study results and limits: A later examination showed that TCR association rates differed by HLA locus, with DRB1 most and HLA-C fewest. Being indistinguishable, some V segments were excluded, TRBV6-2 and TRBV6-3 among them.

This cohort consisted of healthy bone marrow donors. This receptor was identified in a girl aged 10-17 years in good health and CMV-seropositive. Material: PBMCs. This sequence joins TRBV27 and TRBJ1-6; a weak D match, TRBD1 (6 bases). DNA of the CDR3: TGTGCCAGCAGTTCCCGGACAGATTATAATTCACCCCTCCACTTT. This translates into CASSSRTDYNSPLHF.